One T cell receptor beta chain is described in this entry. The table came from immunoSEQ multiplex PCR; TCRdb's copy has only in-frame clones and leaves some out. This sample has over 150,000 clones, with roughly four fifths found just once. This entry is derived from a study of cytotoxic CD8 clonotypes in ibrutinib-treated CLL. This clonotype was obtained from a human donor with chronic lymphocytic leukemia. The sample consisted of PBMCs, taken after 12 months of ibrutinib treatment.

The CDR3 region is CASNVDTSRYGYTF. The CDR3 DNA reads as TGTGCCAGCAACGTTGACACGTCCCGCTATGGCTACACCTTC. The genes are TRBV6-8 and TRBJ1-2; unclear D gene. Germline V gives CDR1 MNHGY, CDR2 SAAAGT. This CDR3 spans 14 amino acids. Trimming shortened V by 7 bases and J by 4 bases, and 16 bases separated the two germline ends.